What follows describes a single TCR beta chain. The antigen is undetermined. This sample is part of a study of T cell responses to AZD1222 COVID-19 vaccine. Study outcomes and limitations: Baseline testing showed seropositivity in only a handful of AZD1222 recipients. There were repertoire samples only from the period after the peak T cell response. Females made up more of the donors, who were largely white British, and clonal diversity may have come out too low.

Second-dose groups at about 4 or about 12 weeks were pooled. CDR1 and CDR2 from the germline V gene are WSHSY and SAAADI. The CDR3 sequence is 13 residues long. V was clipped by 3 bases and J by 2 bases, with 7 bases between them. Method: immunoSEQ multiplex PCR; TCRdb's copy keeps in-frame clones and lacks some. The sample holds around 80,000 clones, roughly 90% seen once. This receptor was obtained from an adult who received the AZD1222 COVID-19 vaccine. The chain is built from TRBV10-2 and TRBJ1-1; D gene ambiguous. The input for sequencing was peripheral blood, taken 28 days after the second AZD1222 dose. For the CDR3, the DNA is TGCGCCAGCAGTGAAGTCGGCAACACTGAAGCTTTCTTT. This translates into CASSEVGNTEAFF.